The TCR beta chain described here comes from a study of CD8 T cells in Susac syndrome. In germline, CDR1 is MNHEY, CDR2 SVGAGI. CDR3 length: 16 amino acids. The J segment lost 4 bases and the V segment lost 0 bases, leaving 6 bases of the junction unmatched. Roughly 0.45 to 1 ug RNA was reverse transcribed with random hexamers. It was immunoSEQ multiplex PCR that amplified TCR beta CDR3 across 54 Vbeta and 13 Jbeta. TCRdb re-analysed the immunoSEQ multiplex PCR reads in MiXCR, keeping a single row per CDR3 protein. The table records 150,000 or so distinct CDR3 sequences, 92% of them present only once. Sequencing of TCR beta, carried out with a high-throughput approach, was applied to CD8+ and CD4+ T cells from the blood. Healthy donors acted as controls, with matching for age and sex. Negative isolation yielded CD8+ and CD4+ T cells; FACS enriched TEMRA cells.

The chain employs TRBV6-5 and TRBJ1-3; 7 bases match TRBD1. The clonotype originates from a human donor in good health. Sequencing used CD4+ T cells from PBMCs. This chain's CDR3 is CASSYSIGTEGNTIYF. The CDR3 DNA follows: TGTGCCAGCAGTTACTCGATTGGGACAGAAGGAAACACCATATATTTT.